The T cell receptor (beta chain) under discussion was sequenced for a study of T cell responses to AZD1222 COVID-19 vaccine (dated by TCRdb to the early 2020s). For the study in its entirety: TCR sequencing was performed for 230 to 250 trial participants, of whom about 200 were given two doses of AZD1222 and around 25 were given two doses of MenACWY control vaccine. Trial participants were enrolled into age subgroups of 18-55, 56-69 and 70-plus years, which contained around 150, 28 and 57 TCR-sequenced participants, respectively. Broad study findings and their caveats: After two AZD1222 doses, both the breadth and the depth of spike-specific TCRs were significantly higher than at day 0 and than in MenACWY recipients. Because no day 14 peak-response samples were available, repertoires were characterized only after the peak T cell response. Only 5 to 7 AZD1222 recipients were SARS-CoV-2 seropositive at baseline, limiting conclusions about previously exposed vaccinees. Participants were mostly white British, with more females than males. The authors suggested clonal diversity may have been underestimated. Reportedly, almost half of the unique spike-specific TCRs recognized epitopes lying outside the regions that are mutated in the B.1.351 and B.1.1.7 variants. The vaccine-associated CD4 TCRs covered the entire spike protein, and the dominant responses fell in regions 160-218 and 743-854. In the small 56-69-year group, the increase in depth fell short of significance, most likely because of low power.

The CDR3 regions of human TCRbeta chains were subjected to immunosequencing. The study's processing was this. Repertoire TCRs were matched against a reference library of SARS-CoV-2-specific TCRs generated with the MIRA antigen-specificity platform. Breadth was defined as the fraction of unique TCRs that were SARS-CoV-2-associated, and depth was defined as the fraction of total T cells that were SARS-CoV-2-associated. Using the MIRA data, each spike-specific TCR was mapped to the spike region that the TCR reacts to and placed in a CD4 or CD8 class. Log10-transformed breadth and depth values were compared by one-way ANOVA with Sidak's multiple comparisons tests. In its TCRdb copy, this immuneACCESS table keeps in-frame sequences only and misses some clones. Where compared with another copy, unresolved V genes explain less than half of these, and the others have no known cause. Clone size and the V and J calls come from that table; the DNA yielded D and trimming. The sample profile shows roughly 120,000 clones; about 90% of them were found once. 1.6% of the sample is in the top ten clones.

This clone appeared a single time. Its antigen is unknown. Base qualities are not recorded, but no much larger clone differs from it by a single base. CDR1 SGHAT and CDR2 FQNNGV are derived from the germline V gene. Relative to germline, V is 2 bases shorter and J is 0 bases shorter, with 6 bases between their ends. The CDR3 runs 14 residues from the cysteine to the phenylalanine. Only the CDR3 portion is preserved as DNA: 42 bases, with reading frame beginning at the first base. This specimen's time point label, interpreted: about 28 days (+/-7) after the second vaccine dose. Because spike-specific TCR depth and breadth did not differ between the two schedules, AZD1222 recipients who got a second dose at roughly 4 weeks were pooled with those who got a second dose at roughly 12 weeks. Samples from vaccinated people were obtained from the UK trials COV001 and COV002, which included a single-blind randomized controlled phase 2/3 trial of AZD1222 (ChAdOx1 nCoV-19) in healthy adults. For TCRbeta chain sequencing, PBMC samples were collected from trial participants at day 0 and at day 28 after the second dose.

This sequence uses TRBV11-2 and TRBJ2-3, with the D gene too uncertain to name. This receptor was obtained from an adult who received the AZD1222 COVID-19 vaccine. The source was peripheral blood, collected 28 days after the second AZD1222 dose. The nucleotides read TGTGCCAGCAGCTTAAGGCTTAGCACAGATACGCAGTATTTT. Protein translation: CASSLRLSTDTQYF.